Below, 24 T cell receptor beta chains from the same sample are listed, as sequenced in a study of regulatory T cells in long-lasting Graves disease. As to time point: persistent/refractory GD, antithyroid drugs over 5 years with positive TRAb. Construction of the TCR library relied on RNA isolated from PBMCs. HTBI primers from iRepertoire and Arm-PCR of CDR3 regions yielded the TCR beta libraries. Via MiXCR, TCRdb re-called the multiplex PCR reads, giving one row per CDR3 protein. The sample has around 460,000 distinct CDR3 sequences, 22% seen once. The sample was peripheral blood mononuclear cells (PBMCs), taken when the disease was refractory, from a patient treated with antithyroid drugs. These receptors were obtained from a female donor with Graves disease.

This clonotype was counted ten times or more. The chain joins TRBV6-1 to TRBJ1-6; D unclear. Germline V gene data show CDR1 as MNHNS and CDR2 as SASEGT. V lost 11 bases, J lost 7 bases, and 15 bases lay in between. The CDR3 contains 13 residues. The CDR3 DNA sequence: TGTGCCCGAGAACAAGGACCCAATTCACCCCTCCACTTT. This sequence encodes CAREQGPNSPLHF.

The chain uses TRBV12-3 or TRBV12-4 and TRBJ2-3; 8 bases fit TRBD1. The J segment lost 2 bases and the V segment lost 6 bases, leaving 13 bases of the junction unmatched. This CDR3 is 17 amino acids long. CDR3 DNA sequence: TGTGCCAGCAGCCGCCCGACAGGGGCCCCCCTCACAGATACGCAGTATTTT. Protein product: CASSRPTGAPLTDTQYF.

At least ten counts were recorded for this clonotype. The chain has TRBV28 and TRBJ2-6, with a possible D match to TRBD1 (6 bases). Germline loops: CDR1 MDHEN, CDR2 SYDVKM. This CDR3 comprises 17 residues. Trimming removed 4 bases at V and 3 bases at J, with 16 bases between. CDR3 in DNA: TGTGCCAGCAGTTCGGACAGACTGATAAGTGGGGCCAACGTCCTGACTTTC. Translated, it gives CASSSDRLISGANVLTF.

The chain is built from TRBV7-8 and TRBJ1-6; a possible D gene is TRBD1 (5 bases). The V gene lost 5 bases and the J gene lost 8 bases, with 16 bases spanning the gap. CDR3 size: 15 residues. The germline gives CDR1 SGHVS, CDR2 FQNEAQ. The CDR3 region has the DNA TGTGCCAGCAGCCAAGGGGAACCGGGGGATTCACCCCTCCACTTT. Protein product: CASSQGEPGDSPLHF.

The rearrangement links TRBV15 to TRBJ2-7, with TRBD1 as a possible D gene (5 bases). This CDR3 spans 15 amino acids. Trimming cost V 1 base and J 0 bases, with 10 bases left between them. The V gene's germline CDR1 is LNHNV and CDR2 YYDKDF (reference sequence). As DNA, the CDR3 is TGTGCCACCAGCAGAGGTCAGGGAACCTCCTACGAGCAGTACTTC. It specifies CATSRGQGTSYEQYF.

The chain couples TRBV25-1 to TRBJ1-4, with 10 bases aligning to TRBD1. V lost 4 bases to trimming and J lost 10 bases; unmatched junction nucleotides: 9. CDR1 and CDR2 from the germline V gene are MGHDK and SYGVNS. The CDR3 loop spans 15 amino acids. This chain's CDR3 is CASSGVDRGLGKLFF. The CDR3 region has the DNA TGTGCCAGCAGTGGTGTAGACAGGGGGCTTGGAAAACTGTTTTTT.

This clonotype came up many times. This sequence joins TRBV6-2 or TRBV6-3 and TRBJ1-5; possible D gene TRBD1, 5 bases. V was pared by 2 bases and J by 4 bases, with 12 bases between. CDR1 is MNHEY, CDR2 SVGEGT, per germline. This CDR3 spans 15 amino acids. CDR3 residues: CASSYDTRGNQPQHF. The CDR3 DNA reads TGTGCCAGCAGTTACGACACTCGGGGGAATCAGCCCCAGCATTTT.

This clonotype was recorded a few times. V usage is TRBV6-2 or TRBV6-3 and J usage is TRBJ1-1; D perhaps matches TRBD1 (6 bases). The CDR3 totals 13 residues. In germline, CDR1 is MNHEY, CDR2 SVGEGT. V gave up 2 bases and J gave up 6 bases, with 10 bases separating them. The CDR3 spells CASSYNREAEAFF. CDR3 coding DNA: TGTGCCAGCAGTTACAACAGGGAGGCTGAAGCTTTCTTT.

The J gene is TRBJ2-3, the V gene TRBV11-1, with D perhaps TRBD1 (5 bases). This CDR3 region has 16 residues. V gave up 2 bases and J gave up 2 bases, with 14 bases separating them. Germline CDR1 and CDR2: SGHAT and FQDESV (reference sequence). The CDR3 region is CASSLRGSLNTDTQYF. The CDR3 nucleotides read TGTGCCAGCAGCTTAAGGGGTAGCCTGAACACAGATACGCAGTATTTT. Variable domain in full (rest from reference TRBV11-1 and TRBJ2-3): EAEVAQSPRYKITEKSQAVAFWCDPISGHATLYWYRQILGQGPELLVQFQDESVVDDSQLPKDRFSAERLKGVDSTLKIQPAELGDSAMYLCASSLRGSLNTDTQYFGPGTRLTVL.

This clonotype was seen ten or more times. This chain uses TRBV7-9 with TRBJ2-7; D ambiguous. V lost 2 bases and J 0 bases, leaving 2 bases between the germline ends. Germline V gives CDR1 SEHNR, CDR2 FQNEAQ (reference sequence). This CDR3 spans 12 amino acids. CDR3 sequence reads: CASSLNSYEQYF. DNA for the CDR3: TGTGCCAGCAGCTTAAACTCCTACGAGCAGTACTTC. The full variable domain, rest sourced from reference TRBV7-9 and TRBJ2-7, is DTGVSQNPRHKITKRGQNVTFRCDPISEHNRLYWYRQTLGQGPEFLTYFQNEAQLEKSRLLSDRFSAERPKGSFSTLEIQRTEQGDSAMYLCASSLNSYEQYFGPGTRLTVT.

This clonotype was found a few times. V gene TRBV28 combines with J gene TRBJ1-5; weak D call: TRBD1 (6 bases). Germline V CDR1 and CDR2: MDHEN, SYDVKM. This CDR3 comprises 14 residues. Trimming shortened V by 6 bases and J by 4 bases, and 13 bases separated the two germline ends. The CDR3 DNA follows: TGTGCCAGCAGCCTTCCTCAGGGGAATCAGCCCCAGCATTTT. This sequence encodes CASSLPQGNQPQHF.

On this clonotype: It may be a read error: a sequence one base away is much more abundant. This chain joins TRBV28 and TRBJ2-2, with D maybe TRBD1 (6 bases). The CDR3 has 17 amino acids. The germline V gene has CDR1 MDHEN and CDR2 SYDVKM. CDR3: CASSLRPGQSNTGELLF. CDR3 coding DNA: TGTGCCAGCAGTTTGCGGCCAGGACAGTCGAACACCGGGGAGCTGCTTTTT.

This clonotype was counted a few times. The J gene is TRBJ1-1, the V gene TRBV20-1; TRBD1 agrees at 7 bases. CDR1 is DFQATT and CDR2 is SNEGSKA in the germline V gene (reference sequence). J gave up 0 bases and V 1 base, and 11 bases lay outside the gene matches. The CDR3 runs 17 residues. CDR3 amino acids: CSARGGQTNQVNTEAFF. The CDR3 bases are TGCAGTGCTAGAGGGGGACAGACCAACCAGGTGAACACTGAAGCTTTCTTT.

The chain has TRBV30 and TRBJ2-2, with TRBD1 matching 7 bases. Per the germline V gene, CDR1 is GTSNPN and CDR2 is SVGIG (reference sequence). V shed 6 bases and J 3 bases; nucleotides not matched to a gene: 7. CDR3 length equals 14 residues. The DNA of the CDR3 is TGTGCCTGCCGGGGACAGACAGACACCGGGGAGCTGTTTTTT. Translating it yields CACRGQTDTGELFF.

This chain links TRBV30 with TRBJ2-7; 7 bases are shared with TRBD2. The CDR3 has 15 amino acids. With V trimmed by 0 bases and J by 0 bases, 5 bases remained unmatched. The germline CDR1 and CDR2 sequences are GTSNPN and SVGIG (reference sequence). CDR3 coding DNA: TGTGCCTGGAGTGTAATCGCTAGCGGCTCCTACGAGCAGTACTTC. It translates to CAWSVIASGSYEQYF.

Concerning this clonotype: At one end the junction does not follow the germline gene, possibly because of a read error. V and J are TRBV6-1 and TRBJ2-7; TRBD2 matches at 11 bases. This CDR3 has 16 residues. In germline, CDR1 is MNHNS, CDR2 SASEGT. The CDR3 sequence: CVSSRTSGGPTYEQYF. DNA for the CDR3: TGTGTCAGCAGCCGTACTAGCGGGGGCCCCACCTACGAGCAGTACTTC.

The chain is built from TRBV6-1 and TRBJ1-1, with a possible D match to TRBD1 (5 bases). The germline V and J ends were trimmed by 3 bases and 8 bases, with 13 bases remaining between them. In germline, CDR1 is MNHNS, CDR2 SASEGT. CDR3 size: 13 residues. The CDR3 region has the DNA TGTGCCAGCAGTGACTTTGCAGGGCCCGAAGCTTTCTTT. Residues: CASSDFAGPEAFF.

V is TRBV28 and J is TRBJ1-1; D gene uncertain. CDR1 and CDR2 (germline): MDHEN, SYDVKM. The CDR3 consists of 14 residues. The ends were cut back, 7 bases at V and 3 bases at J, with 15 bases in the middle. CDR3 protein: CASIDPWAHTEAFF. Here the CDR3 DNA reads TGTGCCAGCATTGACCCCTGGGCTCACACTGAAGCTTTCTTT.

This clonotype was observed at least ten times. The chain uses TRBV11-2 and TRBJ2-5; TRBD1 is a possible D gene (7 bases). Trimming removed 4 bases at V and 5 bases at J, with 11 bases between. CDR1 and CDR2 (germline): SGHAT, FQNNGV. CDR3 size: 13 residues. The CDR3: CASSSPGGETQYF. In DNA, the CDR3 is TGTGCCAGCAGCTCCCCAGGGGGGGAGACCCAGTACTTC.

This clonotype was found many times. Here the CDR3 reads CASNLGWGGNQPQHF. The CDR3 DNA reads TGTGCCAGCAACCTCGGATGGGGGGGCAATCAGCCCCAGCATTTT. The J gene is TRBJ1-5, the V gene TRBV28, with a weak D call TRBD1 (5 bases). From germline, CDR1 is MDHEN and CDR2 SYDVKM. V lost 7 bases and J lost 2, with 15 bases in between. The CDR3 length is 15 residues.

This clonotype was counted many times. The chain combines TRBV10-3 with TRBJ1-5; no firm D call. CDR3 length equals 13 residues. CDR1 ENHRY and CDR2 SYGVKD come from the germline V gene. V lost 6 bases and J lost 0, with 6 bases in between. The CDR3 sequence: CAIRDDSNQPQHF. CDR3 DNA: TGTGCCATCAGGGACGATAGCAATCAGCCCCAGCATTTT.

The chain recombines TRBV20-1 with TRBJ2-7; TRBD1 aligns across 9 bases. The CDR3 sequence is 12 residues long. J gave up 6 bases and V 2 bases, and 2 bases lay outside the gene matches. The V gene's germline CDR1 is DFQATT and CDR2 SNEGSKA (reference sequence). The CDR3 here is CSARWTGAEQYF. In DNA, the CDR3 is TGCAGTGCTAGATGGACAGGGGCCGAGCAGTACTTC.

The CDR3 here is CAWSVRGDNSPLHF. For the CDR3, the DNA is TGTGCCTGGAGTGTGAGGGGCGATAATTCACCCCTCCACTTT. V is TRBV30 and J is TRBJ1-6; perhaps TRBD1 as D (5 bases). Trimming cost V 0 bases and J 5 bases, with 8 bases left between them. Germline lookup yields CDR1 GTSNPN and CDR2 SVGIG (reference sequence). The CDR3 has 14 residues. Complete variable domain (other parts from reference TRBV30 and TRBJ1-6): SQTIHQWPATLVQPVGSPLSLECTVEGTSNPNLYWYRQAAGRGLQLLFYSVGIGQISSEVPQNLSASRPQDRQFILSSKKLLLSDSGFYLCAWSVRGDNSPLHFGNGTRLTVT.

The gene calls are TRBV6-1 and TRBJ2-2; 12 nucleotides agree with TRBD2. From germline, CDR1 is MNHNS and CDR2 SASEGT. The CDR3 runs to 16 residues. The V segment lost 6 bases and the J segment 6 bases; nucleotides outside the gene matches: 8. The CDR3 loop is CASRRTSGGPPGELFF. Here the CDR3 DNA reads TGTGCCAGCAGGCGAACTAGCGGGGGGCCCCCCGGGGAGCTGTTTTTT.